This T cell receptor (beta chain) was sequenced for a study of beta chain features in type 1 diabetes. Reverse transcribing all isolated RNA meant expressed TCRB transcripts were sequenced. TCRdb's copy holds only in-frame clones and misses some; the assay was immunoSEQ multiplex PCR. In the table there are around 240,000 clones, about 71% of which are singletons. This clonotype was sampled from a man under 40 in good health. Sequenced input: naive CD4+ T cells from blood.

This CDR3 is CSVGLAEPQETQYF. CDR3 sequence (DNA): TGCAGCGTTGGGCTAGCGGAGCCTCAAGAGACCCAGTACTTC. V and J are TRBV29-1 and TRBJ2-5, with 7 bases aligning to TRBD2. V gave up 4 bases and J gave up 2 bases; unmatched junction bases: 7. CDR3 size: 14 residues. Germline loops: CDR1 SQVTM, CDR2 ANQGSEA.